One and the same sample provided the 24 T cell receptor beta chains below, sequenced in a study of cytomegalovirus exposure and HLA in healthy donors. The PCR contained 60 Vbeta and 13 Jbeta primers. TCRdb's copy holds only in-frame clones and misses some; the assay was immunoSEQ multiplex PCR. The table shows 100,000 to 150,000 clones, with about four fifths occurring only once. Sequencing was done on a sample of PBMCs. The receptor source for this set is a man aged 18 to 29 in good health and CMV-seronegative.

This clone was observed once. The CDR3 protein is CASSLFEGLADEQFF. CDR3 DNA sequence: TGTGCCAGCAGTTTATTCGAAGGACTAGCGGATGAGCAGTTCTTC. V and J are TRBV27 and TRBJ2-1; 10 nucleotides agree with TRBD2. This CDR3 contains 15 residues. Per the germline V gene, CDR1 is MNHEY and CDR2 is SMNVEV (reference sequence). After removal of 1 base from V and 8 bases from J, the junction contained 5 bases not matched to a gene.

This clone was found a few times. The gene calls are TRBV4-3 and TRBJ1-2; the D is unclear. With 0 bases removed from V and 7 bases from J, the gap between germline ends came to 18 bases. Germline CDR1 reads LGHNA; CDR2 reads YSLEER. The CDR3 totals 16 residues. Written as DNA, the CDR3 is TGCGCCAGCAGCCAAGATCGGAGGGTGAAGGGTCGTGGCTACACCTTC. Its protein product is CASSQDRRVKGRGYTF.

The rearrangement joins TRBV7-9 to TRBJ2-5; possible D gene TRBD1, 5 bases. The CDR3 is 14 residues long. Trimming stripped 1 base from V and 3 bases from J, with 9 bases between. Per the germline V gene, CDR1 is SEHNR and CDR2 is FQNEAQ (reference sequence). The CDR3, as DNA: TGTGCCAGCAGCTTAGAAGGCAGGGAAGAGACCCAGTACTTC. This sequence encodes CASSLEGREETQYF.

This chain joins TRBV5-4 and TRBJ2-7; 8 bases line up with TRBD1. CDR1 and CDR2 from the germline V gene are SGHNT and YYREEE (reference sequence). CDR3 length: 15 amino acids. Germline trimming cut 4 bases from V and 2 bases from J; bases unmatched to any gene: 8. The CDR3 DNA reads as TGTGCCAGCAGCCCAACGGACAGGGCGGCCTACGAGCAGTACTTC. Protein sequence: CASSPTDRAAYEQYF.

The CDR3 DNA follows: TGTGCCAGCCTACCTGAGGGACAGGGAGATTACGAGCAGTACTTC. Amino acid sequence: CASLPEGQGDYEQYF. The chain is built from TRBV2 and TRBJ2-7; 9 bases map to TRBD1. Trimming cost V 8 bases and J 4 bases; bases outside gene matches: 12. Germline assignment: CDR1 SNHLY and CDR2 FYNNEI. The CDR3 totals 15 residues.

This clone was seen just once. The rearrangement links TRBV6-6 to TRBJ1-2; D remains unclear. V lost 10 bases to trimming and J lost 3 bases, with 9 bases between them. Looked up from germline, CDR1 is MNHNY and CDR2 is SVGAGI (reference sequence). This CDR3 spans 11 amino acids. This CDR3 is CAIDQDYGYTF. The CDR3 coding sequence is TGTGCCATCGATCAGGACTATGGCTACACCTTC.

V usage is TRBV29-1 and J usage is TRBJ1-2, with TRBD1 identical over 11 bases. The CDR3 is made up of 14 amino acids. Per the germline V gene, CDR1 is SQVTM and CDR2 is ANQGSEA. V trimming: 6 bases; J trimming: 4 bases; junction bases outside the gene matches: 7. The CDR3 bases are TGCAGCGTCGGGACAGGGGGAGATGTCTATGGCTACACCTTC. It codes for CSVGTGGDVYGYTF.

The chain employs TRBV5-1 and TRBJ2-3; 11 bases fit TRBD2. V was clipped by 5 bases and J by 4 bases; unmatched bases: 3. The CDR3 is made up of 14 amino acids. Germline V gene data show CDR1 as SGHRS and CDR2 as YFSETQ. CDR3 sequence (DNA): TGCGCCAGCAGACTAGCGGGGGCCGCAGATACGCAGTATTTT. It specifies CASRLAGAADTQYF.

The V gene is TRBV9, the J gene TRBJ2-3; 10 bases agree with TRBD2. The CDR3 contains 16 residues. V trimming: 4 bases; J trimming: 3 bases; junction bases outside the gene matches: 8. Germline V lookup: CDR1 SGDLS, CDR2 YYNGEE. CDR3 coding DNA: TGTGCCAGCAGCCCAAGCGGGGGGGGTAGGACAGATACGCAGTATTTT. Residues: CASSPSGGGRTDTQYF.

The rearrangement links TRBV6-5 to TRBJ2-3, with D possibly being TRBD2 (7 bases). CDR1 and CDR2 (germline): MNHEY, SVGAGI. The CDR3 is 15 amino acids. V was cut by 6 bases and J by 6 bases, with 19 bases left in between. CDR3 amino acids: CASRDQGRGSDTQYF. CDR3 bases: TGTGCCAGCAGAGACCAGGGGCGCGGGAGCGATACGCAGTATTTT.

The rearrangement links TRBV30 to TRBJ1-1; 8 nucleotides line up with TRBD1. V lost 8 bases to trimming and J lost 1 base; unmatched junction nucleotides: 12. CDR3 length equals 15 residues. Looked up from germline, CDR1 is GTSNPN and CDR2 is SVGIG (reference sequence). CDR3 sequence reads: CAGDRPRLRNTEAFF. The CDR3 DNA reads TGTGCCGGGGACAGGCCAAGACTTAGGAACACTGAAGCTTTCTTT.

The V and J genes are TRBV7-8 and TRBJ1-4; a weak D match, TRBD1 (6 bases). The V and J ends lost 0 bases and 4 bases respectively, with 12 bases between them. This CDR3 has 16 amino acids. Germline V gene data show CDR1 as SGHVS and CDR2 as FQNEAQ. The CDR3 protein is CASSLAGTLSNEKLFF. CDR3 nucleotide sequence: TGTGCCAGCAGCTTAGCCGGGACACTTAGTAATGAAAAACTGTTTTTT.

The V and J genes are TRBV30 and TRBJ1-2; 10 bases agree with TRBD1. Germline CDR1 GTSNPN, CDR2 SVGIG (reference sequence). The CDR3 is 15 amino acids. V shed 5 bases and J 7 bases; nucleotides not matched to a gene: 13. In nucleotides, the CDR3 is TGTGCCTGGGTTGACAGGGGGCTAATATACAGTGGCTACACCTTC. This translates into CAWVDRGLIYSGYTF.

The chain carries TRBV7-9 and TRBJ2-5; possible D gene TRBD2, 6 bases. Trimming cost V 7 bases and J 7 bases, with 22 bases left between them. Germline CDR1 reads SEHNR; CDR2 reads FQNEAQ (reference sequence). The length of the CDR3 is 15 residues. The CDR3 loop reads CASTPLSWGERTQYF. The CDR3, as DNA: TGTGCCAGCACCCCACTATCTTGGGGGGAGAGGACCCAGTACTTC.

This chain uses TRBV5-8 with TRBJ1-4, with D uncertain. Germline loops: CDR1 SGHTS, CDR2 YDEGEE. V lost 4 bases and J 7 bases, leaving 14 bases between the germline ends. This CDR3 has 14 amino acids. CDR3 protein: CASSVGSGIEKLFF. As DNA, the CDR3 is TGTGCCAGCAGCGTGGGGTCAGGCATTGAAAAACTGTTTTTT. The full variable domain, with the rest looked up from reference TRBV5-8 and TRBJ1-4, is EAGVTQSPTHLIKTRGQQATLRCSPISGHTSVYWYQQALGLGLQFLLWYDEGEERNRGNFPPRFSGRQFPNYSSELNVNALELEDSALYLCASSVGSGIEKLFFGSGTQLSVL.

The chain uses TRBV2 and TRBJ2-2; 11 bases align to TRBD1. The J segment lost 4 bases and the V segment lost 4 bases, leaving 5 bases of the junction unmatched. Germline V gene data show CDR1 as SNHLY and CDR2 as FYNNEI. This CDR3 contains 16 residues. CDR3 in amino acids: CASSAAGTGGTGELFF. In DNA form, the CDR3 reads TGTGCCAGCAGTGCGGCGGGGACAGGGGGCACCGGGGAGCTGTTTTTT. Based on the CDR3 plus reference TRBV2 and TRBJ2-2, the full variable domain is EPEVTQTPSHQVTQMGQEVILRCVPISNHLYFYWYRQILGQKVEFLVSFYNNEISEKSEIFDDQFSVERPDGSNFTLKIRSTKLEDSAMYFCASSAAGTGGTGELFFGEGSRLTVL.

CDR3 DNA sequence: TGTGCCAGCAGTGAATCTCGGGCGCAGTATTTT. The encoded protein is CASSESRAQYF. The chain combines TRBV25-1 with TRBJ2-3; D is unclear. From germline, CDR1 is MGHDK and CDR2 SYGVNS. V was pared by 1 base and J by 10 bases, with 6 bases between. This CDR3 has 11 residues.

The chain is built from TRBV7-9 and TRBJ1-3; no reliable D call. The CDR3 contains 14 residues. Germline V CDR1 and CDR2: SEHNR, FQNEAQ (reference sequence). Trimming removed 5 bases at V and 4 bases at J, with 12 bases between. Here the CDR3 reads CASSPGGSGNTIYF. CDR3 in DNA: TGTGCCAGCAGCCCCGGCGGCAGCGGAAACACCATATATTTT.

The chain couples TRBV9 to TRBJ1-1; 7 bases match TRBD1. With 4 bases clipped from V and 5 bases from J, the junction kept 14 bases outside the gene matches. CDR1 and CDR2 from the germline V gene are SGDLS and YYNGEE. The CDR3 covers 16 residues. CDR3 nucleotide sequence: TGTGCCAGCAGCATAACCGGACAGGACCCGCGGACTGAAGCTTTCTTT. This gives the protein CASSITGQDPRTEAFF. Combining the CDR3 with reference TRBV9 and TRBJ1-1 gives the whole variable domain DSGVTQTPKHLITATGQRVTLRCSPRSGDLSVYWYQQSLDQGLQFLIQYYNGEERAKGNILERFSAQQFPDLHSELNLSSLELGDSALYFCASSITGQDPRTEAFFGQGTRLTVV.

The CDR3 reads CASSRTSGGLNTGELFF. The CDR3 DNA is TGTGCCAGTAGCCGGACTAGCGGGGGGCTGAACACCGGGGAGCTGTTTTTT. V usage is TRBV19 and J usage is TRBJ2-2; 14 bases agree with TRBD2. The V segment lost 6 bases and the J segment 1 base; nucleotides outside the gene matches: 4. The length of the CDR3 is 17 residues. Germline assignment: CDR1 LNHDA and CDR2 SQIVND (reference sequence).

This rearrangement joins TRBV27 to TRBJ1-1, with D hard to call. Trimming took 8 bases from V and 2 from J, leaving 6 bases between them. CDR3 size: 11 residues. Germline values: CDR1 MNHEY, CDR2 SMNVEV (reference sequence). CDR3 sequence reads: CASVLNTEAFF. Here the CDR3 DNA reads TGTGCCAGCGTCCTCAACACTGAAGCTTTCTTT.

This rearrangement joins TRBV18 to TRBJ2-7, with 9 bases matching TRBD1. CDR3 length: 20 amino acids. V shed 0 bases and J 3 bases; nucleotides not matched to a gene: 18. Germline V lookup: CDR1 KGHSH, CDR2 LQKENI. The CDR3 here is CASSPPVWGQGIGIIYEQYF. CDR3 in DNA: TGTGCCAGCTCACCACCAGTGTGGGGACAGGGTATTGGTATAATCTACGAGCAGTACTTC.

The chain is built from TRBV7-6 and TRBJ2-1; D unresolved. V was cut by 1 base and J by 6 bases, with 13 bases left in between. CDR1 and CDR2 (germline): SGHVS, FNYEAQ. The CDR3 runs 15 residues. The CDR3 spells CASSLGDTTVNEQFF. CDR3 in DNA: TGTGCCAGCAGCTTAGGAGACACAACAGTCAATGAGCAGTTCTTC. Filled out from reference TRBV7-6 and TRBJ2-1, the complete variable domain reads GAGVSQSPRYKVTKRGQDVALRCDPISGHVSLYWYRQALGQGPEFLTYFNYEAQQDKSGLPNDRFSAERPEGSISTLTIQRTEQRDSAMYRCASSLGDTTVNEQFFGPGTRLTVL.

This clone has just a few counts. The chain joins TRBV9 to TRBJ1-5, with 9 bases fitting TRBD1. The germline CDR1 and CDR2 sequences are SGDLS and YYNGEE. J lost 3 bases, V lost 4 bases, and 5 bases had no gene match. There are 15 residues in the CDR3. The CDR3 DNA reads TGTGCCAGCAGCCCGGGACAGGGCTTCAATCAGCCCCAGCATTTT. Translation gives CASSPGQGFNQPQHF. The complete variable domain, with remaining parts taken from reference TRBV9 and TRBJ1-5, reads DSGVTQTPKHLITATGQRVTLRCSPRSGDLSVYWYQQSLDQGLQFLIQYYNGEERAKGNILERFSAQQFPDLHSELNLSSLELGDSALYFCASSPGQGFNQPQHFGDGTRLSIL.